This is a list of T cell receptor beta chains from one sample in a study of OX40 agonist ivuxolimab in advanced cancers. Generated by immunoSEQ multiplex PCR, the TCRdb table keeps only in-frame clones and is missing some. The table lists roughly 48,000 clones, approximately 84% of them singletons. This specimen was CD4+ or CD8+ T cells sorted from blood, taken in a trial of the OX40 agonist ivuxolimab. These receptors all stem from an adult with an advanced solid tumor such as melanoma, head and neck, liver or kidney cancer. The CDR3 runs from the conserved cysteine through the conserved F or W. Fields, in order: D gene, V gene, J gene, clone size, CDR3 protein, CDR3 DNA. D genes are given only for firm matches. Part of the rows lack a size; the others show once, few, many or a class for expanded clones.

TRBD1	TRBV5-8	TRBJ1-2	.	CARDRYYGYTF	TGTGCCAGGGACAGGTACTATGGCTACACCTTC
.	TRBV6-5	TRBJ2-7	.	CASHEEQYF	TGTGCCAGCCACGAGGAGCAGTACTTC
.	TRBV30	TRBJ1-6	few	CAWRASSYNSPLHF	TGTGCCTGGAGGGCTAGCTCCTATAATTCACCCCTCCACTTT
.	TRBV19	TRBJ2-7	.	CASSIARSYEQYF	TGTGCCAGTAGTATAGCCAGGAGCTACGAGCAGTACTTC
TRBD2	TRBV5-4	TRBJ2-5	.	CASQRASGIRETQYF	TGTGCAAGCCAGCGGGCTAGCGGGATAAGGGAGACCCAGTACTTC
.	TRBV21-1	TRBJ2-7	.	CASSKVGAFILYEQYF	TGTGCCAGCAGCAAAGTTGGAGCTTTTATCCTCTACGAGCAGTACTTC
.	TRBV7-8	TRBJ2-7	.	CASSGDPGDPYEQYF	TGTGCCAGCAGCGGGGATCCGGGGGACCCCTACGAGCAGTACTTC
TRBD2	TRBV7-3	TRBJ2-1	.	CASSSGLAGGDEQFF	TGTGCCAGCAGCTCGGGACTAGCGGGAGGGGATGAGCAGTTCTTC
.	TRBV18	TRBJ1-5	.	CASSGSNQPQHF	TGTGCCAGCTCAGGTAGCAATCAGCCCCAGCATTTT
.	TRBV6-1	TRBJ2-7	.	CATEVGQGYYEQYF	TGTGCCACCGAAGTCGGGCAGGGCTACTACGAGCAGTACTTC
.	TRBV13	TRBJ2-1	.	CASSALRRGGTLAKNEQFF	TGTGCCAGCAGCGCCTTACGGCGTGGGGGGACACTAGCGAAGAATGAGCAGTTCTTC
.	TRBV19	TRBJ2-7	.	CASSIGGSPTYEQYF	TGTGCCAGTAGTATAGGGGGTTCACCTACCTACGAGCAGTACTTC
.	TRBV4-3	TRBJ2-3	.	CASSQDRGDTQYF	TGCGCCAGCAGCCAAGATCGCGGAGATACGCAGTATTTT
.	TRBV10-3	TRBJ2-7	.	CAISDGTLEQYF	TGTGCCATCAGTGATGGCACCCTGGAGCAGTACTTC
TRBD1	TRBV6-6	TRBJ2-7	.	CASSGDRFPLGKQYF	TGTGCCAGCAGTGGGGACAGGTTTCCGCTCGGGAAGCAGTACTTC
TRBD2	TRBV10-3	TRBJ2-7	.	CAISESAGGLDEQYF	TGTGCCATCAGTGAGTCTGCGGGGGGGCTGGACGAGCAGTACTTC
TRBD2	TRBV4-3	TRBJ2-3	once	CASSQAASGGAVDTQYF	TGCGCCAGCAGCCAAGCGGCTAGCGGGGGGGCGGTAGATACGCAGTATTTT